The 9 T cell receptor beta chains reported below all come from one sample, sequenced in a study of blood T cell repertoires in COVID-19. Assay used: immunoSEQ multiplex PCR; TCRdb lists only in-frame clones, some missing. The profile covers about 150,000 clones, with roughly four fifths appearing a single time and 7.3% taken by the ten largest. Specimen: PBMCs or T cells enriched from blood (not recorded which). Every receptor here comes from a man aged 50 to 59 who had recovered from COVID-19.

In its sample, this clone was seen once. Written as DNA, the CDR3 is TGTGCCAGCAGCCAAGAGGTTCCAGCGGGGGGGATAGAGACCCAGTACTTC. Protein: CASSQEVPAGGIETQYF. The chain has TRBV4-2 and TRBJ2-5; TRBD2 matches at 10 bases. V trimming: 0 bases; J trimming: 4 bases; junction bases outside the gene matches: 8. Germline V CDR1 and CDR2: LGHNA, YNFKEQ. The CDR3 runs 17 residues.

The rearrangement uses TRBV25-1 and TRBJ1-3, with 9 nucleotides matching TRBD1. Germline-derived CDR1 and CDR2 are MGHDK and SYGVNS. The junction had 2 bases not matched to a gene; V was cut back by 3 bases and J by 2 bases. CDR3 length equals 15 residues. The CDR3 nucleotides read TGTGCCAGCAGTGACTACAGGGGGCCTGGAAACACCATATATTTT. Its protein product is CASSDYRGPGNTIYF. The full variable domain, its missing parts supplied by reference TRBV25-1 and TRBJ1-3, is EADIYQTPRYLVIGTGKKITLECSQTMGHDKMYWYQQDPGMELHLIHYSYGVNSTEKGDLSSESTVSRIRTEHFPLTLESARPSHTSQYLCASSDYRGPGNTIYFGEGSWLTVV.

This clone was recorded a few times. The rearrangement joins TRBV24-1 to TRBJ2-2; 8 bases line up with TRBD1. Germline CDR1 and CDR2: KGHDR and SFDVKD. J gave up 7 bases and V 4 bases, and 10 bases lay outside the gene matches. This CDR3 spans 16 amino acids. DNA of the CDR3: TGTGCCACCAGTGACCCTGGACAGGGTACTGGCGGGGAGCTGTTTTTT. It translates to CATSDPGQGTGGELFF.

This chain uses TRBV2 with TRBJ1-1, with a weak D call TRBD1 (5 bases). Per the germline V gene, CDR1 is SNHLY and CDR2 is FYNNEI. V lost 4 bases and J 0 bases, leaving 9 bases between the germline ends. This CDR3 contains 14 residues. In DNA form, the CDR3 reads TGTGCCAGCAGTGCCAGGGTTTTGAACACTGAAGCTTTCTTT. As protein: CASSARVLNTEAFF.

The genes are TRBV3-1 (or the pseudogene TRBV3-2) and TRBJ2-1, with 7 positions matching TRBD1. The CDR3 extends over 16 amino acids. The ends lost 2 bases at V and 1 base at J; junction bases unmatched: 5. Germline-derived CDR1 and CDR2 are LGHDT and YNNKEL (reference sequence). The CDR3 spells CASSQPRTGSYNEQFF. Written as DNA, the CDR3 is TGTGCCAGCAGCCAACCACGGACAGGTTCCTACAATGAGCAGTTCTTC.

The chain carries TRBV3-1 (or the pseudogene TRBV3-2) and TRBJ1-5; D gene uncertain. The germline gives CDR1 LGHDT, CDR2 YNNKEL (reference sequence). The CDR3 runs 13 residues. The germline V and J ends were trimmed by 3 bases and 5 bases, with 8 bases remaining between them. The CDR3 DNA reads TGTGCCAGCAGCCATAACAGATATCAGCCCCAGCATTTT. Encoded protein: CASSHNRYQPQHF.

The gene calls are TRBV30 and TRBJ1-4; 10 bases fit TRBD1. Germline V gene lookup returns CDR1 GTSNPN and CDR2 SVGIG (reference sequence). The CDR3 sequence is 15 residues long. The V gene end was trimmed by 0 bases and the J gene end by 8 bases; junction bases not matched to a gene: 6. The CDR3, as DNA: TGTGCCTGGAGTGTACTCGGGACAGGGGACGAAAAACTGTTTTTT. This codes for CAWSVLGTGDEKLFF.

The chain links TRBV6-5 to TRBJ1-1, with unresolved D. V lost 6 bases to trimming and J lost 1 base, with 9 bases between them. The CDR3 extends over 13 amino acids. The germline V gene has CDR1 MNHEY and CDR2 SVGAGI. CDR3 region: CASSSYWNTEAFF. CDR3 in DNA: TGTGCCAGCAGCTCGTACTGGAACACTGAAGCTTTCTTT.

The gene calls are TRBV11-3 and TRBJ2-4, with D possibly being TRBD1 (5 bases). The ends were cut back, 5 bases at V and 7 bases at J, with 12 bases in the middle. Germline CDR1 and CDR2: SGHNT and YENEEA. The CDR3 runs to 13 residues. CDR3 coding DNA: TGTGCCAGCAGCCGACAGAGAGCTAACATTCAGTACTTC. Translating it yields CASSRQRANIQYF.